This T cell receptor (beta chain) originates from a study of blood T cell repertoires in COVID-19. On the study more broadly: The United States, Italy and Spain supplied acute and convalescent COVID-19 samples. PBMCs, B-cell-depleted T cells, or T cells provided the cDNA or gDNA that made up the material.

In terms of age and location, participants ranged from roughly 18 to 100 years and lived in 24 US areas. Original processing methods: Estimation of nucleated cell counts relied on the amplification of reference gene primers. TCRdb's table, derived via immunoSEQ multiplex PCR, lists solely in-frame clones and lacks some. V and J calls and clone size follow that table, whereas D and trimming were derived from the DNA. The table records a few hundred thousand clones, about 86% of them present only once. This CDR3 is 14 amino acids long. Trimming removed 0 bases at V and 3 bases at J, with 12 bases between. The germline gives CDR1 GTSNPN, CDR2 SVGIG (reference sequence).

Sample: PBMCs or T cells enriched from blood (not recorded which). The sequence was collected from a woman in her 50s with acute COVID-19. J is TRBJ2-7 and V is TRBV30, with D perhaps TRBD1 (5 bases). CDR3 residues: CAWSVRQGFYEQYF. The CDR3 region has the DNA TGTGCCTGGAGTGTAAGGCAGGGTTTCTACGAGCAGTACTTC.